The entry below gives a single T cell receptor (beta chain) sequence along with its context. The antigen is not known. Germline and junction disagree at one end, which may indicate a read error. Time point given: baseline, week 1 (first vaccination visit). Sample treatment: pre-vaccination baseline after standard-of-care therapy. The data stem from a study of a mutant IDH1 vaccine in newly diagnosed glioma. Study details: Former treatment meant radiotherapy, temozolomide, or both; the majority had gotten both. Study findings and constraints: Variations in leading peripheral T cell clonotypes appeared to have no connection with pseudoprogression. Vaccine-induced immune responses were detected in over 90% of patients.

Sequenced by immunoSEQ multiplex PCR; TCRdb stores in-frame clones only, minus some. The sample yields some 90,000 clones, around 79% seen once. From germline, CDR1 is MNHEY and CDR2 SVGAGI. This CDR3 spans 16 amino acids. This sample comprised PBMCs, obtained from a glioma patient treated with radiotherapy, temozolomide or both. The receptor was derived from a man aged 40-49 years with glioma. Some clones in this sample may be carry-over from other donors' samples. This chain connects TRBV6-5 to TRBJ1-2; 12 bases line up with TRBD1. The CDR3 DNA reads as TGTGCCAGCGGTTACGGGACAGGGGGCGGGAGCTATGGCTACACCTTC. It yields the protein CASGYGTGGGSYGYTF.